A selection of T cell receptor beta chains follows, all from one sample in a study of cytomegalovirus exposure and HLA in healthy donors. Only in-frame clones appear in the TCRdb table, and some are missing; sequencing was by immunoSEQ multiplex PCR. The data hold about 130,000 clones, with around three quarters observed a single time. Sequenced material: PBMCs. The receptors shown here come from a young man in good health. CDR3s include the opening cysteine and the closing phenylalanine or tryptophan. Each record gives: V gene, clone size, D gene, J gene, CDR3 DNA, CDR3 protein. The D gene is left open where the match is weak. Size tells how often a clone was seen (once, few, many) or the class of an expanded clone, and some rows leave it out.

v_gene: TRBV9; abundance: .; d_gene: TRBD2; j_gene: TRBJ2-2; CDR3nt: TGTGCCAGCTCCACTGGGGACGGGAGGACCGGGGAGCTGTTTTTT; CDR3aa: CASSTGDGRTGELFF
v_gene: TRBV5-6; abundance: .; d_gene: TRBD1; j_gene: TRBJ2-6; CDR3nt: TGTGCCAGCAGCTTACAGGGGGACCACTCTGGGGCCAACGTCCTGACCTTC; CDR3aa: CASSLQGDHSGANVLTF
v_gene: TRBV7-3; abundance: .; d_gene: TRBD2; j_gene: TRBJ2-2; CDR3nt: TGTGCCAGCAGTAGGACTAGCGGGACGAACACCGGGGAGCTGTTTTTT; CDR3aa: CASSRTSGTNTGELFF
v_gene: TRBV7-9; abundance: .; d_gene: .; j_gene: TRBJ2-2; CDR3nt: TGTTCCAGCAGCTTTAGTTATCAGAGGCCTAACACCGGGGAGCTGTTTTTT; CDR3aa: CSSSFSYQRPNTGELFF
v_gene: TRBV12-5; abundance: .; d_gene: .; j_gene: TRBJ2-2; CDR3nt: TGTGCTAGTGGTTTGGGGCGGGCGAACACCGGGGAGCTGTTTTTT; CDR3aa: CASGLGRANTGELFF
v_gene: TRBV27; abundance: once; d_gene: TRBD2; j_gene: TRBJ2-1; CDR3nt: TGTGCCAGCAGTTTGGCGGGAGTGGATGAGCAGTTCTTC; CDR3aa: CASSLAGVDEQFF
v_gene: TRBV29-1; abundance: .; d_gene: .; j_gene: TRBJ1-1; CDR3nt: TGCAGCGTTGGGCCTCAGACTGAAGCTTTCTTT; CDR3aa: CSVGPQTEAFF
v_gene: TRBV5-1; abundance: .; d_gene: TRBD1; j_gene: TRBJ2-1; CDR3nt: TGCGCCAGCAGCCAGAAGACAGGGGGGAACAATGAGCAGTTCTTC; CDR3aa: CASSQKTGGNNEQFF
v_gene: TRBV7-9; abundance: once; d_gene: .; j_gene: TRBJ2-7; CDR3nt: TGTGCCAGCAGCCCCCTTATCGGGGGAGGATCCTACGAGCAGTACTTC; CDR3aa: CASSPLIGGGSYEQYF
v_gene: TRBV2; abundance: once; d_gene: .; j_gene: TRBJ1-3; CDR3nt: TGTGCCAGCAGTGAACAGGGCTACTCTGGAAACACCATATATTTT; CDR3aa: CASSEQGYSGNTIYF
v_gene: TRBV19; abundance: .; d_gene: .; j_gene: TRBJ2-4; CDR3nt: TGTGCCAGTAGTATTGGGCAGATGTGGTACTTC; CDR3aa: CASSIGQMWYF
v_gene: TRBV6-5; abundance: .; d_gene: .; j_gene: TRBJ2-2; CDR3nt: TGTGCCAGCAGTTACTCGGTTGACCGCGGGATGGGGGAGCTGTTTTTT; CDR3aa: CASSYSVDRGMGELFF
v_gene: TRBV11-3; abundance: .; d_gene: .; j_gene: TRBJ2-7; CDR3nt: TGTGCCAGCAGTCTTAGTTACTACGAGCAGTACTTC; CDR3aa: CASSLSYYEQYF
v_gene: TRBV7-9; abundance: .; d_gene: TRBD1; j_gene: TRBJ1-2; CDR3nt: TGTTCCAGCAGCTCCCTAAGGACAGGGAATGACTATGGCTACACCTTC; CDR3aa: CSSSSLRTGNDYGYTF
v_gene: TRBV4-1; abundance: .; d_gene: TRBD2; j_gene: TRBJ2-7; CDR3nt: TGCGCCAGCAGCCAAGGGGGACTAGCGGTATACGAGCAGTACTTC; CDR3aa: CASSQGGLAVYEQYF
v_gene: TRBV10-2; abundance: .; d_gene: TRBD2; j_gene: TRBJ2-5; CDR3nt: TGCGCCAGCCTCCTAGCGGGATCCGAGACCCAGTACTTC; CDR3aa: CASLLAGSETQYF
v_gene: TRBV7-8; abundance: once; d_gene: .; j_gene: TRBJ2-2; CDR3nt: TGTGCCAGCAGCTTACTCAGGGGTAGGAACTGGGAGCTGTTTTTT; CDR3aa: CASSLLRGRNWELFF
v_gene: TRBV19; abundance: .; d_gene: .; j_gene: TRBJ1-5; CDR3nt: TGTGCCAGTAGTATTCAGGGGTTGAAGCAGCCCCAGCATTTT; CDR3aa: CASSIQGLKQPQHF
v_gene: TRBV29-1; abundance: .; d_gene: .; j_gene: TRBJ2-1; CDR3nt: TGCAGCGTGTATCCGGGAGCCTACAATGAGCAGTTCTTC; CDR3aa: CSVYPGAYNEQFF
v_gene: TRBV7-2; abundance: few; d_gene: .; j_gene: TRBJ1-2; CDR3nt: TGTGCCAGCAGCAGCACAGGGACTAACTATGGCTACACCTTC; CDR3aa: CASSSTGTNYGYTF
v_gene: TRBV4-1; abundance: .; d_gene: .; j_gene: TRBJ2-1; CDR3nt: TGCGCCAGCAGCAAAGGGAGCTTCGATGAGCAGTTCTTC; CDR3aa: CASSKGSFDEQFF
v_gene: TRBV6-4; abundance: few; d_gene: .; j_gene: TRBJ1-6; CDR3nt: TGTGCCAGCAGTGACTCGAGGGGGAATTCACCCCTCCACTTT; CDR3aa: CASSDSRGNSPLHF
v_gene: TRBV19; abundance: once; d_gene: .; j_gene: TRBJ2-3; CDR3nt: TGTGCCAGTAGTATTATCCTAGGGGGGGCCAGCACAGATACGCAGTATTTT; CDR3aa: CASSIILGGASTDTQYF
v_gene: TRBV7-8; abundance: .; d_gene: TRBD2; j_gene: TRBJ2-1; CDR3nt: TGTGCCAGCACCATTGGGTTAAGCGGGAGTTGGAATGAGCAGTTCTTC; CDR3aa: CASTIGLSGSWNEQFF
v_gene: TRBV9; abundance: .; d_gene: TRBD2; j_gene: TRBJ2-1; CDR3nt: TGTGCCTGCAGCCCAGGACTAGACTCCTACAATGAGCAGTTCTTC; CDR3aa: CACSPGLDSYNEQFF
v_gene: TRBV5-1; abundance: .; d_gene: TRBD2; j_gene: TRBJ2-3; CDR3nt: TGCGCCAGCAGCTCAGGGACTAGGGGCAGCACAGATACGCAGTATTTT; CDR3aa: CASSSGTRGSTDTQYF
v_gene: TRBV7-9; abundance: few; d_gene: .; j_gene: TRBJ1-3; CDR3nt: TGTGCCAGCAGCTTAGACTGGCGGCCGGGCACCATATATTTT; CDR3aa: CASSLDWRPGTIYF
v_gene: TRBV19; abundance: .; d_gene: .; j_gene: TRBJ2-6; CDR3nt: TGTGCCAGTGGGCCCGGGGCCAACGTCCTGACTTTC; CDR3aa: CASGPGANVLTF
v_gene: TRBV30; abundance: .; d_gene: .; j_gene: TRBJ1-2; CDR3nt: TGTGCCTGGTGTAGAGTCCTCCCAAACTATGGCTACACCTTC; CDR3aa: CAWCRVLPNYGYTF
v_gene: TRBV27; abundance: .; d_gene: .; j_gene: TRBJ1-5; CDR3nt: TGTGCCAGCAGTCGACAGATACGCAATCAGCCCCAGCATTTT; CDR3aa: CASSRQIRNQPQHF
v_gene: TRBV5-1; abundance: .; d_gene: .; j_gene: TRBJ2-1; CDR3nt: TGCGCCAGCAGCTTTTCGCCTGCCGAGCGGACGCAGTTCTTC; CDR3aa: CASSFSPAERTQFF
v_gene: TRBV7-9; abundance: once; d_gene: TRBD1; j_gene: TRBJ1-1; CDR3nt: TGTGCCAGCAGCTTAGTTCTGGGACAGGGGGCTACGATCTTT; CDR3aa: CASSLVLGQGATIF
v_gene: TRBV28; abundance: .; d_gene: TRBD1; j_gene: TRBJ2-7; CDR3nt: TGTGCCAGCAGTGATCCGGGACAGGTCCGCGAGCAGTACTTC; CDR3aa: CASSDPGQVREQYF
v_gene: TRBV18; abundance: .; d_gene: TRBD1; j_gene: TRBJ1-5; CDR3nt: TGTGCCAGCTCAGCGGGACAGGGTTCTCAGCCCCAGCATTTT; CDR3aa: CASSAGQGSQPQHF
v_gene: TRBV18; abundance: few; d_gene: .; j_gene: TRBJ1-1; CDR3nt: TGTGCCAGCTCACCCCAGGACACAAGCGCTTTCTTT; CDR3aa: CASSPQDTSAFF
v_gene: TRBV6-5; abundance: .; d_gene: .; j_gene: TRBJ2-5; CDR3nt: TGTGCCAGCAGAGGGGTCAGGGGATTCCAAGAGACCCAGTACTTC; CDR3aa: CASRGVRGFQETQYF
v_gene: TRBV7-2; abundance: .; d_gene: .; j_gene: TRBJ1-5; CDR3nt: TGTGCCAGCAGCCCGAGCGGTGGCAGGGGCTATCAGCCCCAGCATTTT; CDR3aa: CASSPSGGRGYQPQHF
v_gene: TRBV6-5; abundance: .; d_gene: TRBD2; j_gene: TRBJ2-1; CDR3nt: TGTGCCAGCAGCTGTGGACTAGGCACCTACAATGAGCAGTTCTTC; CDR3aa: CASSCGLGTYNEQFF
v_gene: TRBV7-8; abundance: .; d_gene: TRBD1; j_gene: TRBJ1-5; CDR3nt: TGTGCCAGCAGCTCTACAGGGGGCGGCAATCAGCCCCAGCATTTT; CDR3aa: CASSSTGGGNQPQHF
v_gene: TRBV27; abundance: .; d_gene: TRBD1; j_gene: TRBJ1-1; CDR3nt: TGTGCCAGCAGTTTCCAGGGGGGTGAAGCTTTCTTT; CDR3aa: CASSFQGGEAFF
v_gene: TRBV7-6; abundance: .; d_gene: .; j_gene: TRBJ2-1; CDR3nt: TGTGCCAGCAGCTCTGGAGGGGGCGATGAGCAGTTCTTC; CDR3aa: CASSSGGGDEQFF
v_gene: TRBV6-1; abundance: .; d_gene: .; j_gene: TRBJ2-1; CDR3nt: TGTGCCAGCAGTGAAGCACACCCCCGGGCCTACAATGAGCAGTTCTTC; CDR3aa: CASSEAHPRAYNEQFF
v_gene: TRBV4-2; abundance: .; d_gene: TRBD2; j_gene: TRBJ2-2; CDR3nt: TGTGCCAGCAGCCAGGCCGGGGGGGGAGGGGGAGACGATCACACCGGGGAGCTGTTTTTT; CDR3aa: CASSQAGGGGGDDHTGELFF
v_gene: TRBV7-9; abundance: few; d_gene: TRBD2; j_gene: TRBJ2-1; CDR3nt: TGTGCCAGCAGCTCCCGGACTAGCGGGAGCTCCTACAATGAGCAGTTCTTC; CDR3aa: CASSSRTSGSSYNEQFF
v_gene: TRBV27; abundance: .; d_gene: TRBD2; j_gene: TRBJ2-5; CDR3nt: TGTGCCAGCAGTTTATCGCCGGGACTAGCTAGGGAGACCCAGTACTTC; CDR3aa: CASSLSPGLARETQYF
v_gene: TRBV27; abundance: .; d_gene: .; j_gene: TRBJ1-2; CDR3nt: TGTGCCAGCAGTTTATCGATACAGGGCTATGGCTACACCTTC; CDR3aa: CASSLSIQGYGYTF
v_gene: TRBV18; abundance: .; d_gene: .; j_gene: TRBJ1-1; CDR3nt: TGTGCCAGCTCGCTCTCCCTTGAAGCCCGGAGATACACTGAAGCTTTCTTT; CDR3aa: CASSLSLEARRYTEAFF
v_gene: TRBV29-1; abundance: .; d_gene: .; j_gene: TRBJ2-1; CDR3nt: TGCAGCGTTGAAGATCCGGGGAAAGCCAATGAGCAGTTCTTC; CDR3aa: CSVEDPGKANEQFF
v_gene: TRBV18; abundance: .; d_gene: TRBD1; j_gene: TRBJ1-1; CDR3nt: TGTGCCAGCTCACCACAGGTCTGGACAGGGGCCCTGAACACTGAAGCTTTCTTT; CDR3aa: CASSPQVWTGALNTEAFF